This TCR beta chain was sequenced in a study of cytomegalovirus exposure and HLA in healthy donors. This clone showed up just a few times. Its antigen is currently unknown. Amplification used 60 Vbeta primers and 13 Jbeta primers. TCRdb keeps only in-frame clones here, not all; method: immunoSEQ multiplex PCR. The repertoire consists of 100,000 to 150,000 clones, with roughly three quarters occurring once and the leading ten covering approximately 10%. Overall study findings and caveats: In a later analysis, the majority of CMV-associated beta chains seemingly showed HLA restriction.

The CDR3 covers 15 residues. CDR1 MNHEY and CDR2 SMNVEV come from the germline V gene (reference sequence). Germline trimming cut 4 bases from V and 4 bases from J; bases unmatched to any gene: 8. The chain uses TRBV27 and TRBJ2-5; 8 bases map to TRBD1. The sequence was obtained from a man younger than 45 in good health and CMV-seropositive. The specimen was PBMCs. The chain's CDR3 is CASSSSGGAGETQYF. In nucleotides, the CDR3 is TGTGCCAGCAGTTCATCAGGGGGCGCGGGAGAGACCCAGTACTTC.